The 25 T cell receptor beta chains below all came from one sample that was sequenced in a study of blood T cell repertoires in COVID-19. Some clones are missing from TCRdb's copy, which holds only in-frame ones; the method was immunoSEQ multiplex PCR. The table has roughly 320,000 clones, 85% seen once. Material: peripheral blood. These receptors were obtained from a human donor in a cohort sampled during active COVID-19.

This rearrangement joins TRBV3-1 (or the pseudogene TRBV3-2) to TRBJ1-3; D remains ambiguous. Germline assignment: CDR1 LGHDT and CDR2 YNNKEL (reference sequence). Trimming shortened V by 3 bases and J by 3 bases, and 6 bases separated the two germline ends. This CDR3 is 13 amino acids long. CDR3 residues: CASSHNGGNTIYF. In DNA form, the CDR3 reads TGTGCCAGCAGCCACAACGGTGGAAACACCATATATTTT.

V is TRBV24-1 and J is TRBJ2-5; 9 bases fit TRBD2. CDR3 size: 15 residues. CDR1 is KGHDR, CDR2 SFDVKD, per germline. J gave up 4 bases and V 3 bases, and 5 bases lay outside the gene matches. The CDR3: CATSDRAGGRETQYF. CDR3 sequence (DNA): TGTGCCACCAGTGATAGAGCGGGGGGTAGAGAGACCCAGTACTTC.

This clone was seen just once. This sequence joins TRBV19 and TRBJ1-6; the D gene is possibly TRBD1 (5 bases). V gave up 6 bases and J gave up 9 bases, with 15 bases separating them. The CDR3 sequence is 14 residues long. Germline V gene sequence: CDR1 LNHDA, CDR2 SQIVND (reference sequence). CDR3 sequence: CASRGTLYSSPLHF. The CDR3 DNA is TGTGCCAGTAGGGGGACTTTATACAGTTCACCCCTCCACTTT. The complete variable domain, with remaining parts taken from reference TRBV19 and TRBJ1-6, reads DGGITQSPKYLFRKEGQNVTLSCEQNLNHDAMYWYRQDPGQGLRLIYYSQIVNDFQKGDIAEGYSVSREKKESFPLTVTSAQKNPTAFYLCASRGTLYSSPLHFGNGTRLTVT.

For this clone: This same CDR3 is encoded by further DNA sequences in the sample. The chain has TRBV3-1 (or the pseudogene TRBV3-2) and TRBJ1-1; D may be TRBD1 (5 bases). From germline, CDR1 is LGHDT and CDR2 YNNKEL (reference sequence). CDR3 length: 13 residues. The V end lost 1 base, the J end lost 5 bases, and 8 bases lay between the germline ends. Here the CDR3 DNA reads TGTGCCAGCAGCCAAGCGGGGGGAACTGAAGCTTTCTTT. Amino acid sequence: CASSQAGGTEAFF.

The chain links TRBV6-5 to TRBJ1-4; possible D gene TRBD1, 6 bases. The germline V and J ends were trimmed by 6 bases and 3 bases, with 11 bases remaining between them. The germline V gene has CDR1 MNHEY and CDR2 SVGAGI. The CDR3 extends over 14 amino acids. The CDR3 loop is CASSQDRPNEKLFF. The CDR3 nucleotides are TGTGCCAGCAGCCAAGACAGGCCTAATGAAAAACTGTTTTTT.

J is TRBJ2-3 and V is TRBV5-1; 7 nucleotides align to TRBD2. The germline V gene encodes CDR1 SGHRS and CDR2 YFSETQ. Trimming cost V 1 base and J 4 bases; bases outside gene matches: 0. The CDR3 consists of 13 residues. This CDR3 is CASSLRGADTQYF. As DNA, the CDR3 is TGCGCCAGCAGCTTGCGGGGGGCAGATACGCAGTATTTT.

The rearrangement uses TRBV5-1 and TRBJ2-5; no definite D call. The CDR3 runs 16 residues. Trimming pared 1 base from V and 1 base from J, leaving 14 bases between. Germline lookup yields CDR1 SGHRS and CDR2 YFSETQ. The CDR3 protein is CASSLKSGHSQETQYF. The CDR3, as DNA: TGCGCCAGCAGCTTGAAAAGTGGCCATTCCCAAGAGACCCAGTACTTC. Filled out from reference TRBV5-1 and TRBJ2-5, the complete variable domain reads KAGVTQTPRYLIKTRGQQVTLSCSPISGHRSVSWYQQTPGQGLQFLFEYFSETQRNKGNFPGRFSGRQFSNSRSEMNVSTLELGDSALYLCASSLKSGHSQETQYFGPGTRLLVL.

This chain joins TRBV2 and TRBJ1-5; no clear D. CDR1 and CDR2 from the germline V gene are SNHLY and FYNNEI. Trimming removed 3 bases at V and 5 bases at J, with 11 bases between. The CDR3 has 14 amino acids. DNA of the CDR3: TGTGCCAGCAGTGATTTCCCAGAACATCAGCCCCAGCATTTT. Amino acid sequence: CASSDFPEHQPQHF.

This clone has a handful of counts. This chain connects TRBV6-5 to TRBJ1-5; 9 bases map to TRBD1. With V trimmed by 2 bases and J by 1 base, 0 bases remained unmatched. The length of the CDR3 is 15 residues. From germline, CDR1 is MNHEY and CDR2 SVGAGI. The CDR3 sequence: CASSYGTGSNQPQHF. For the CDR3, the DNA is TGTGCCAGCAGTTACGGGACAGGGAGCAATCAGCCCCAGCATTTT.

This chain uses TRBV10-1 with TRBJ2-3; the match to TRBD2 covers 7 bases. This CDR3 comprises 14 residues. CDR1 is WNHNN and CDR2 is SYGVQD in the germline V gene (reference sequence). The trim removed 3 bases at V and 2 bases at J, leaving 2 bases unmatched. CDR3 coding DNA: TGCGCCAGCAGTGACGGGGGGATCACAGATACGCAGTATTTT. Protein sequence: CASSDGGITDTQYF.

This rearrangement joins TRBV2 to TRBJ2-6, with unresolved D. Trimming left V 3 bases short and J 2 bases short, with 8 bases between. Looked up from germline, CDR1 is SNHLY and CDR2 is FYNNEI. This CDR3 comprises 15 residues. This CDR3 reads CASSELGPGANVLTF. The DNA for the CDR3 is TGTGCCAGCAGTGAGCTTGGGCCTGGGGCCAACGTCCTGACTTTC.

J is TRBJ2-2 and V is TRBV24-1; tentatively, D is TRBD1 (5 bases). CDR3 length: 15 amino acids. The V end was cut by 5 bases, the J end by 1 base, with 10 bases between. Germline CDR1 is KGHDR and CDR2 is SFDVKD. Written as DNA, the CDR3 is TGTGCCACCAGTGGGACGACAGAGAACACCGGGGAGCTGTTTTTT. It is translated as CATSGTTENTGELFF.

The chain uses TRBV19 and TRBJ2-3; the D gene is possibly TRBD1 (6 bases). Trimming took off 3 bases at V and 7 bases at J, with 11 bases between the two ends. CDR3 length: 13 residues. Germline lookup yields CDR1 LNHDA and CDR2 SQIVND (reference sequence). The CDR3 reads CASSIPQGYTQYF. The DNA for the CDR3 is TGTGCCAGTAGTATCCCCCAGGGGTATACGCAGTATTTT.

The J gene is TRBJ1-2, the V gene TRBV5-1, with a possible D match to TRBD1 (6 bases). Germline V lookup: CDR1 SGHRS, CDR2 YFSETQ. CDR3 length: 13 amino acids. V gave up 5 bases and J gave up 6 bases, with 14 bases separating them. In nucleotides, the CDR3 is TGCGCCAGCAGGGATCCAGGGGTGGATGGCTACACCTTC. Protein: CASRDPGVDGYTF.

This clone was observed at least ten times. The chain joins TRBV7-9 to TRBJ1-3, with D unclear. V shed 0 bases and J shed 0 bases, with 6 bases lying between them. Germline CDR1 SEHNR, CDR2 FQNEAQ (reference sequence). The CDR3 covers 15 residues. This CDR3 reads CASSLALSSGNTIYF. CDR3 nucleotides: TGTGCCAGCAGCTTAGCGCTCAGCTCTGGAAACACCATATATTTT.

V usage is TRBV30 and J usage is TRBJ1-1, with 12 bases identical to TRBD1. Looked up from germline, CDR1 is GTSNPN and CDR2 is SVGIG (reference sequence). After removal of 2 bases from V and 1 base from J, the junction contained 5 bases not matched to a gene. This CDR3 is built from 16 residues. This chain's CDR3 is CAWSSGTGGGNTEAFF. The CDR3 nucleotides read TGTGCCTGGAGTAGCGGGACAGGGGGCGGGAACACTGAAGCTTTCTTT.

This chain links TRBV14 with TRBJ1-3, with no clear D. Trimming took 4 bases from V and 7 from J, leaving 8 bases between them. CDR1 and CDR2 from the germline V gene are SGHDN and FVKESK. The CDR3 covers 12 residues. CDR3 DNA: TGTGCCAGCAGCCCTTCGAGGAACACCATATATTTT. It codes for CASSPSRNTIYF. The whole variable domain, remainder taken from reference TRBV14 and TRBJ1-3, is EAGVTQFPSHSVIEKGQTVTLRCDPISGHDNLYWYRRVMGKEIKFLLHFVKESKQDESGMPNNRFLAERTGGTYSTLKVQPAELEDSGVYFCASSPSRNTIYFGEGSWLTVV.

J is TRBJ2-1 and V is TRBV27, with 11 bases fitting TRBD2. The V segment lost 1 base and the J segment 9 bases; nucleotides outside the gene matches: 5. The CDR3 consists of 15 residues. From germline, CDR1 is MNHEY and CDR2 SMNVEV (reference sequence). Written as DNA, the CDR3 is TGTGCCAGCAGTTTATATAGCGGGGGGGCGAGTGAGCAGTTCTTC. Encoded protein: CASSLYSGGASEQFF.

The chain recombines TRBV7-6 with TRBJ1-4; TRBD1 might be the D (6 bases). V was cut by 5 bases and J by 5 bases, with 18 bases left in between. This CDR3 comprises 16 residues. Germline V gene data show CDR1 as SGHVS and CDR2 as FNYEAQ. In DNA form, the CDR3 reads TGTGCCAGCAGCGATCCCGGGTCAAGGGGGAATGAAAAACTGTTTTTT. This encodes CASSDPGSRGNEKLFF.

This chain uses TRBV5-1 with TRBJ2-2; 7 bases line up with TRBD1. V gave up 0 bases and J gave up 0 bases; unmatched junction bases: 5. CDR3 length: 17 amino acids. The germline V gene has CDR1 SGHRS and CDR2 YFSETQ. The CDR3 here is CASSLAPDRTNTGELFF. In DNA form, the CDR3 reads TGCGCCAGCAGCTTGGCCCCGGACAGGACGAACACCGGGGAGCTGTTTTTT.

The chain recombines TRBV4-1 with TRBJ1-2; D remains ambiguous. The CDR3 loop spans 15 amino acids. Germline CDR1 and CDR2: MGHRA and YSYEKL. V gave up 1 base and J gave up 6 bases, with 15 bases separating them. CDR3 amino acids: CASSQGVSLSHGYTF. The CDR3 nucleotides are TGCGCCAGCAGCCAAGGTGTGAGCCTGAGCCATGGCTACACCTTC.

J is TRBJ2-6 and V is TRBV7-3, with D tentatively TRBD1 (5 bases). V gave up 5 bases and J gave up 9 bases, with 32 bases separating them. Per germline, CDR1 SGHTA and CDR2 FQGTGA. The CDR3 spans 20 residues. The CDR3 protein is CASSARQKSGPLSPHNVLTF. The CDR3 DNA is TGTGCCAGCAGCGCGCGACAGAAGTCAGGGCCCTTATCCCCCCACAACGTCCTGACTTTC.

This clone was observed a few times. The chain uses TRBV12-3 or TRBV12-4 and TRBJ1-3; D is unclear. The CDR3 totals 12 residues. Trimming shortened V by 11 bases and J by 0 bases, and 8 bases separated the two germline ends. The CDR3 DNA sequence: TGTGCCGGGAGCACCTCTGGAAACACCATATATTTT. Its translation: CAGSTSGNTIYF.

The chain employs TRBV7-2 and TRBJ1-6; D is undetermined. The CDR3 is 14 residues long. Germline lookup yields CDR1 SGHTA and CDR2 FQGNSA. Trimming removed 5 bases at V and 3 bases at J, with 8 bases between. As DNA, the CDR3 is TGTGCCAGCAGCCGGGTCCTCTATAATTCACCCCTCCACTTT. This encodes CASSRVLYNSPLHF.

The chain recombines TRBV6-5 with TRBJ1-6, with a tentative D call TRBD1 (5 bases). This CDR3 is built from 15 residues. Germline V CDR1 and CDR2: MNHEY, SVGAGI. The germline V and J ends were trimmed by 6 bases and 9 bases, with 18 bases remaining between them. CDR3 nucleotide sequence: TGTGCCAGCAGCCGCAGGGAGGTGTATGGTTCACCCCTCCACTTT. It codes for CASSRREVYGSPLHF.